This TCR beta chain was documented in a study of T cell responses to AZD1222 COVID-19 vaccine. The CDR3 is made up of 13 amino acids. CDR1 is MDHEN, CDR2 SYDVKM, per germline. V lost 7 bases and J lost 4, with 10 bases in between. To note about this clone: Its specificity is unknown.

Profiling relied on immunoSEQ multiplex PCR, and the TCRdb table lists in-frame clones only, not all of them. Of approximately 94,000 clones in the sample, over 90% are singletons; the top ten hold 1.5% to 2%. General study findings and limits: Just a handful of people given AZD1222 tested seropositive at baseline.

This sample comprised peripheral blood, obtained on day 0 of AZD1222 vaccination. The source is an adult in good health. The chain joins TRBV28 to TRBJ2-2; D is uncertain. The CDR3: CASMVFSTGELFF. The DNA of the CDR3 is TGTGCCAGCATGGTCTTCAGCACCGGGGAGCTGTTTTTT.